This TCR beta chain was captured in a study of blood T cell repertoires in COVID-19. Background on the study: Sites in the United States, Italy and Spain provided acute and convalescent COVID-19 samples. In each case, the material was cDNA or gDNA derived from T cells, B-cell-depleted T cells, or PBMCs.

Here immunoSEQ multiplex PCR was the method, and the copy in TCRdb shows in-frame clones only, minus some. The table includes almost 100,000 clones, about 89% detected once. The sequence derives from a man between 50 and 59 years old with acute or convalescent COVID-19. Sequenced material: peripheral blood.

The CDR3 spells CASSPYRDTEAFF. The CDR3, as DNA: TGTGCCAGCAGCCCTTACAGGGACACTGAAGCTTTCTTT. The rearrangement links TRBV5-6 to TRBJ1-1; TRBD1 is a possible D gene (6 bases). The CDR3 is made up of 13 amino acids. Per germline, CDR1 SGHDT and CDR2 YYEEEE. Between the trimmed V and J ends, which lost 4 bases and 3 bases, there was a span of 10 bases.